A single sample gave rise to the 24 T cell receptor beta chains below, sequenced in a study of T cell repertoires in cytomegalovirus infection. Using its own MiXCR run on the reads, TCRdb lists one record per CDR3 protein. The sample has some 160,000 distinct CDR3 sequences, 15% to 20% seen once. The source material was CD8+ T cells from PBMCs. All receptors derive from a human donor in good health (CMV status not recorded). Some clones in this sample may be carry-over from other donors' samples.

The chain combines TRBV11-3 with TRBJ2-2, with TRBD2 matching 7 bases. Germline CDR1 is SGHNT and CDR2 is YENEEA. V was clipped by 2 bases and J by 6 bases; unmatched bases: 9. This CDR3 has 16 amino acids. The CDR3 region is CASSLMGGQAAGELFF. The DNA of the CDR3 is TGTGCCAGCAGCTTAATGGGAGGGCAGGCCGCCGGGGAGCTGTTTTTT.

V is TRBV7-2 and J is TRBJ2-5; D uncertain. The CDR3 length is 15 residues. The V gene lost 4 bases and the J gene lost 4 bases, with 16 bases spanning the gap. Looked up from germline, CDR1 is SGHTA and CDR2 is FQGNSA. CDR3 sequence reads: CASSSLGIHRETQYF. For the CDR3, the DNA is TGTGCCAGCAGCTCATTGGGGATACACAGAGAGACCCAGTACTTC.

CDR3 DNA sequence: TGTGCCAGCAGTTACTCCCTTGGAGGGCGGGAGCAGTACTTC. Protein sequence: CASSYSLGGREQYF. The chain links TRBV6-2 or TRBV6-3 to TRBJ2-7; maybe TRBD2 (6 bases). The CDR3 covers 14 residues. Trimming removed 0 bases from V and 7 bases from J, with 13 bases in between. The germline V gene encodes CDR1 MNHEY and CDR2 SVGEGT.

This sequence joins TRBV28 and TRBJ2-1; D uncertain. From germline, CDR1 is MDHEN and CDR2 SYDVKM. There are 16 residues in the CDR3. V was cut by 2 bases and J by 0 bases, with 11 bases left in between. CDR3 bases: TGTGCCAGCAGTTTAAACCCTAGGAGCTCCTACAATGAGCAGTTCTTC. This translates into CASSLNPRSSYNEQFF.

The chain employs TRBV11-2 and TRBJ2-7, with D tentatively TRBD2 (6 bases). The CDR3 is 15 residues long. Germline V gene data show CDR1 as SGHAT and CDR2 as FQNNGV. The V gene lost 5 bases and the J gene lost 3 bases, with 17 bases spanning the gap. CDR3 DNA sequence: TGTGCCAGCAGCCCAGGAGGGGTAGGCCTCTACGAGCAGTACTTC. Protein product: CASSPGGVGLYEQYF.

This chain links TRBV10-2 with TRBJ2-3; 8 bases map to TRBD2. Germline trimming cut 6 bases from V and 3 bases from J; bases unmatched to any gene: 5. Per the germline V gene, CDR1 is WSHSY and CDR2 is SAAADI. The CDR3 is 14 amino acids. CDR3 amino acids: CASRSGGVTDTQYF. CDR3 coding DNA: TGCGCCAGCAGGAGCGGGGGCGTAACAGATACGCAGTATTTT.

The chain couples TRBV6-1 to TRBJ1-1; D remains ambiguous. V lost 8 bases and J lost 5, with 9 bases in between. CDR3 size: 11 residues. Germline V gene sequence: CDR1 MNHNS, CDR2 SASEGT. The DNA for the CDR3 is TGTGCCAGCCTAAGTTGGACTGAAGCTTTCTTT. This encodes CASLSWTEAFF.

This clonotype has a handful of counts. V gene TRBV4-2 combines with J gene TRBJ2-7; D gene ambiguous. Germline CDR1 reads LGHNA; CDR2 reads YNFKEQ. V was pared by 4 bases and J by 7 bases, with 17 bases between. This CDR3 is built from 14 residues. The CDR3 nucleotides read TGTGCCAGCAGCCGAAAGGACGGATTAGGAGAGCAGTACTTC. Translated: CASSRKDGLGEQYF.

The V gene is TRBV7-8, the J gene TRBJ2-1, with 9 bases matching TRBD2. This CDR3 is built from 16 residues. Germline trimming cut 5 bases from V and 2 bases from J; bases unmatched to any gene: 7. Germline values: CDR1 SGHVS, CDR2 FQNEAQ. The CDR3 DNA is TGTGCCAGCAGCATAATAGCGGGAGTAGCCTACAATGAGCAGTTCTTC. Protein: CASSIIAGVAYNEQFF.

The gene calls are TRBV6-5 and TRBJ1-4; D unclear. The CDR3 contains 14 residues. V dropped 5 bases and J dropped 3 bases, with 10 bases sitting between them. Germline V gene data show CDR1 as MNHEY and CDR2 as SVGAGI. The CDR3 is CASSNTDPNEKLFF. The CDR3 region has the DNA TGTGCCAGCAGTAACACGGACCCTAATGAAAAACTGTTTTTT.

The rearrangement links TRBV5-1 to TRBJ1-2, with D perhaps TRBD1 (6 bases). V dropped 2 bases and J dropped 8 bases, with 13 bases sitting between them. Germline V gene sequence: CDR1 SGHRS, CDR2 YFSETQ. This CDR3 has 13 residues. This CDR3 is CASSFTQGRGYTF. For the CDR3, the DNA is TGCGCCAGCAGCTTCACCCAGGGGAGAGGCTACACCTTC.

This clonotype appeared a few times. The rearrangement joins TRBV7-3 to TRBJ2-1; 10 bases line up with TRBD2. J gave up 4 bases and V 5 bases, and 11 bases lay outside the gene matches. The CDR3 sequence is 17 residues long. Germline CDR1 is SGHTA and CDR2 is FQGTGA. Here the CDR3 DNA reads TGTGCCAGCAGCCCCCCTCCACGAGCGGGGGGGTACAATGAGCAGTTCTTC. Translating it yields CASSPPPRAGGYNEQFF.

This clonotype was found a few times. The genes are TRBV7-2 and TRBJ2-7, with 9 bases matching TRBD1. With V trimmed by 5 bases and J by 3 bases, 5 bases remained unmatched. The CDR3 spans 14 residues. Germline CDR1 reads SGHTA; CDR2 reads FQGNSA. The CDR3 region is CASSATGGFYEQYF. CDR3 bases: TGTGCCAGCAGCGCTACAGGGGGCTTCTACGAGCAGTACTTC.

This clonotype has ten or more counts. CDR3 region: CASREGETQYF. DNA for the CDR3: TGTGCCAGCAGGGAAGGGGAGACCCAGTACTTC. The rearrangement joins TRBV7-8 to TRBJ2-5; D is uncertain. Trimming took off 6 bases at V and 5 bases at J, with 7 bases between the two ends. The germline V gene encodes CDR1 SGHVS and CDR2 FQNEAQ. This CDR3 contains 11 residues. Based on the CDR3 plus reference TRBV7-8 and TRBJ2-5, the full variable domain is GAGVSQSPRYKVAKRGQDVALRCDPISGHVSLFWYQQALGQGPEFLTYFQNEAQLDKSGLPSDRFFAERPEGSVSTLKIQRTQQEDSAVYLCASREGETQYFGPGTRLLVL.

The rearrangement links TRBV19 to TRBJ2-7, with 16 nucleotides matching TRBD2. Germline CDR1 and CDR2: LNHDA and SQIVND (reference sequence). Germline trimming cut 5 bases from V and 5 bases from J; bases unmatched to any gene: 15. The CDR3 has 19 residues. CDR3 region: CASSLPPGLAGGPVHEQYF. DNA of the CDR3: TGTGCCAGTAGTCTCCCTCCGGGACTAGCGGGAGGGCCGGTCCACGAGCAGTACTTC.

The chain combines TRBV7-8 with TRBJ2-3, with D perhaps assigned TRBD1 or TRBD2 (5 bases each). V lost 2 bases to trimming and J lost 2 bases, with 11 bases between them. Germline CDR1 SGHVS, CDR2 FQNEAQ. CDR3 length: 15 residues. In DNA form, the CDR3 reads TGTGCCAGCAGCTTAAAGGGACGGGTCACAGATACGCAGTATTTT. This encodes CASSLKGRVTDTQYF.

The sample holds a few counts of this clonotype. V usage is TRBV7-2 and J usage is TRBJ2-2; 7 positions agree with TRBD2. The V and J ends lost 0 bases and 4 bases, in that order; junction bases with no gene match: 5. The germline gives CDR1 SGHTA, CDR2 FQGNSA. The CDR3 contains 16 residues. DNA for the CDR3: TGTGCCAGCAGCTTAGCGGGGACGGGGGGCACCGGGGAGCTGTTTTTT. Its translation: CASSLAGTGGTGELFF. Using reference TRBV7-2 and TRBJ2-2 for the parts outside the CDR3, the full variable domain is GAGVSQSPSNKVTEKGKDVELRCDPISGHTALYWYRQSLGQGLEFLIYFQGNSAPDKSGLPSDRFSAERTGGSVSTLTIQRTQQEDSAVYLCASSLAGTGGTGELFFGEGSRLTVL.

The chain is built from TRBV28 and TRBJ2-3; D uncertain. V shed 4 bases and J shed 2 bases, with 10 bases lying between them. From germline, CDR1 is MDHEN and CDR2 SYDVKM. The CDR3 is 14 residues long. The DNA of the CDR3 is TGTGCCAGCAGTTATTTACAGATCACAGATACGCAGTATTTT. This encodes CASSYLQITDTQYF.

By share of the sample, this clonotype is medium-sized. This chain joins TRBV7-2 and TRBJ1-5; D unclear. V was trimmed by 4 bases and J by 1 base, leaving 11 bases between them. Germline values: CDR1 SGHTA, CDR2 FQGNSA. This CDR3 is 15 amino acids long. Here the CDR3 DNA reads TGTGCCAGCAGCTCCCCGACGGAGAGCAATCAGCCCCAGCATTTT. Its protein is CASSSPTESNQPQHF.

The chain couples TRBV7-2 to TRBJ2-7; D gene uncertain. The V and J ends lost 3 bases and 1 base respectively, with 7 bases between them. The CDR3 is 13 residues long. Per germline, CDR1 SGHTA and CDR2 FQGNSA. This CDR3 reads CASSLAESYEQYF. CDR3 bases: TGTGCCAGCAGCTTGGCAGAATCCTACGAGCAGTACTTC.

The J gene is TRBJ2-7, the V gene TRBV4-1, with a weak D call TRBD1 (6 bases). This CDR3 is built from 15 residues. Trimming took 0 bases from V and 3 from J, leaving 12 bases between them. Germline V gives CDR1 MGHRA, CDR2 YSYEKL. CDR3 in amino acids: CASSQEIDRSYEQYF. DNA of the CDR3: TGCGCCAGCAGCCAAGAAATAGACAGGAGCTACGAGCAGTACTTC.

The rearrangement uses TRBV20-1 and TRBJ2-7; 8 bases are a match to TRBD1. The length of the CDR3 is 12 residues. The germline CDR1 and CDR2 sequences are DFQATT and SNEGSKA (reference sequence). The J segment lost 1 base and the V segment lost 7 bases, leaving 3 bases of the junction unmatched. The CDR3 sequence: CSGRQGSYEQYF. CDR3 nucleotides: TGCAGTGGTCGACAGGGGTCCTACGAGCAGTACTTC.

This clonotype has only a few counts. The gene calls are TRBV19 and TRBJ2-2, with TRBD2 matching 9 bases. This CDR3 region has 15 residues. With 10 bases clipped from V and 4 bases from J, the junction kept 10 bases outside the gene matches. Germline CDR1 LNHDA, CDR2 SQIVND (reference sequence). The chain's CDR3 is CATQLSSGATGELFF. The CDR3 bases are TGTGCCACCCAGCTGTCTAGCGGGGCCACCGGGGAGCTGTTTTTT.

The rearrangement uses TRBV7-2 and TRBJ2-1, with 10 bases identical to TRBD2. Germline values: CDR1 SGHTA, CDR2 FQGNSA. After removal of 1 base from V and 8 bases from J, the junction contained 2 bases not matched to a gene. This CDR3 has 14 residues. CDR3 sequence (DNA): TGTGCCAGCAGCTTAGTTACTAGCGGGGATGAGCAGTTCTTC. Amino acids: CASSLVTSGDEQFF. The entire variable domain, with the rest obtained from reference TRBV7-2 and TRBJ2-1, is as follows: GAGVSQSPSNKVTEKGKDVELRCDPISGHTALYWYRQSLGQGLEFLIYFQGNSAPDKSGLPSDRFSAERTGGSVSTLTIQRTQQEDSAVYLCASSLVTSGDEQFFGPGTRLTVL.